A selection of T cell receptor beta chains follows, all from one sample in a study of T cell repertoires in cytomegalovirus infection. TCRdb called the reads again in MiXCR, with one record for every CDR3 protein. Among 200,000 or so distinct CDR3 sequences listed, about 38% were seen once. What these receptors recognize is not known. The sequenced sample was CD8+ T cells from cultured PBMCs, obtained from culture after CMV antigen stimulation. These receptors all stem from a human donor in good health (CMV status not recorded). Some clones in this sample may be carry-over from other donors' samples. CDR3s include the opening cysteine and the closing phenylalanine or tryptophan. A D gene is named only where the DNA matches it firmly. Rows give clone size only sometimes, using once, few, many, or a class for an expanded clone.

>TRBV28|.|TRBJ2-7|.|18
TGTGCCAGCAGTCCCCACTCCGACAGGTACGGCGCTCTCTACGAGCAGTACTTC
CASSPHSDRYGALYEQYF
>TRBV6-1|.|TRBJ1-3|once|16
TGTGCCAGCAGTGAGTTTTCAGGGTTCTCTGGAAACACCATATATTTT
CASSEFSGFSGNTIYF
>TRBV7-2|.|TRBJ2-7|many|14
TGTGCCAGCAGCTTAGAGGGGTATTCCTACGAGCAGTACTTC
CASSLEGYSYEQYF
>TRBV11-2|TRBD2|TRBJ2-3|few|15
TGTGCCAGCAGTCATGGGACTAGCAACACAGATACGCAGTATTTT
CASSHGTSNTDTQYF
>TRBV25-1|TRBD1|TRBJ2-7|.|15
TGTGCCAGCAGTGGGCAGGGACAGGGGGCCGACGAGCAGTACTTC
CASSGQGQGADEQYF
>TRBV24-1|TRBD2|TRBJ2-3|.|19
TGTGCCACCAGTGATCCTCAAACTATTACTAGCGGGATTACAGATACGCAGTATTTT
CATSDPQTITSGITDTQYF
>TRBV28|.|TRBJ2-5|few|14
TGTGCCAGCACCCCCAGGGGCTGGCAAGAGACCCAGTACTTC
CASTPRGWQETQYF
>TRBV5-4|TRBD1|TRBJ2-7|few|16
TGTGCCAGCAGCTCCTCGGACAGGGGCTTGATCGACGAGCAGTACTTC
CASSSSDRGLIDEQYF
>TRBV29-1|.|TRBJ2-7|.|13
TGCAGCGTCGGACTCGGAGATTCCTACGAGCAGTACTTC
CSVGLGDSYEQYF
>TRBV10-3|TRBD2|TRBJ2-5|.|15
TGTGCCATCAGTGAGTCGGGAGGGTTCCGGGAGACCCAGTACTTC
CAISESGGFRETQYF
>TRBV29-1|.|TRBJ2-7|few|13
TGCAGCGTTGAAGGGGCTAGCAGCAACGAGCAGTACTTC
CSVEGASSNEQYF
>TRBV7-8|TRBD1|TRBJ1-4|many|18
TGTGCCAGCAGCCCCTACGCTCCAGGGGGTGCAACTAATGAAAAACTGTTTTTT
CASSPYAPGGATNEKLFF
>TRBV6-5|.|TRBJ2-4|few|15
TGTGCCAGCAGTAACCTCGGGGGCCCCGGGGACATTCAGTACTTC
CASSNLGGPGDIQYF
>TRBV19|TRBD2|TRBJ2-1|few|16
TGTGCCAGTAGTAATAAGCGGGACCCCTCCTACAATGAGCAGTTCTTC
CASSNKRDPSYNEQFF
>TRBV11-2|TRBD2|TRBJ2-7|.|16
TGTGCCAGCAGCACCGTTTCAGCGGGGGTTAACTACGAGCAGTACTTC
CASSTVSAGVNYEQYF
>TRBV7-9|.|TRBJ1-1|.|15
TGTGCCAGCAGCCTCCCAGGAGGGGTGGACACTGAAGCTTTCTTT
CASSLPGGVDTEAFF
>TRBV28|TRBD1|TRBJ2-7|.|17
TGTGCCAGCAGCCCACGGGAACAGGGGGGCTCCAGGGGAAAGCAGTACTTC
CASSPREQGGSRGKQYF